Below, one T cell receptor beta chain is given with its context. The source of the sample is a study of blood T cell repertoires in COVID-19. Study overall: The United States, Italy and Spain were the sources of the acute and convalescent COVID-19 samples.

J lost 0 bases, V lost 2 bases, and 5 bases had no gene match. CDR1 and CDR2 (germline): MDHEN, SYDVKM. This CDR3 has 16 residues. Sequencing used immunoSEQ multiplex PCR; TCRdb keeps in-frame clones, though not all of them. The data show about 220,000 clones, around 75% seen once. The material sequenced was peripheral blood. The chain uses TRBV28 and TRBJ2-3, with 7 nucleotides matching TRBD2. The sequence derives from a human donor in a cohort sampled during active COVID-19. For the CDR3, the DNA is TGTGCCAGCAGTTTAAGTGGGAGGGCTAGCACAGATACGCAGTATTTT. Protein: CASSLSGRASTDTQYF. The variable domain in full, with the rest retrieved from reference TRBV28 and TRBJ2-3, is DVKVTQSSRYLVKRTGEKVFLECVQDMDHENMFWYRQDPGLGLRLIYFSYDVKMKEKGDIPEGYSVSREKKERFSLILESASTNQTSMYLCASSLSGRASTDTQYFGPGTRLTVL.